The TCR beta chain described here comes from a study of response to subunit inactivated influenza vaccine. TCRdb processed the RT-PCR reads anew with MiXCR; each CDR3 protein has one entry. Of hundreds of thousands of distinct CDR3 sequences listed, roughly 8.2% are singletons. The CDR3 totals 15 residues. CDR1 is LGHNA and CDR2 is YNFKEQ in the germline V gene. The V and J ends lost 1 base and 0 bases respectively, with 6 bases between them. This TCR came from a man between 50 and 69 years old who received an inactivated influenza vaccine. Source: PBMCs from blood, taken roughly 24 months after vaccination. The chain employs TRBV4-2 and TRBJ2-2; unclear D gene. This CDR3 reads CASSQGMANTGELFF. CDR3 nucleotides: TGTGCCAGCAGCCAAGGAATGGCGAACACCGGGGAGCTGTTTTTT.